The 31 T cell receptor beta chains below all came from one sample that was sequenced in a study of cytomegalovirus exposure and HLA in healthy donors. Primers for the PCR totalled 60 Vbeta and 13 Jbeta. Sequencing was performed with immunoSEQ multiplex PCR; in TCRdb, only in-frame clones are kept and a portion is missing. The data contain 95,000 to 150,000 clones, over 60% of them singletons. Material: PBMCs. The receptor set was obtained from a woman aged 40 to 49 in good health and CMV-seropositive.

The J gene is TRBJ2-7, the V gene TRBV5-1; D may be TRBD2 (7 bases). The CDR3 runs 15 residues. V shed 4 bases and J shed 2 bases, with 16 bases lying between them. The germline V gene has CDR1 SGHRS and CDR2 YFSETQ. Written as DNA, the CDR3 is TGCGCCAGCAGCCTCGTAGGGGGGGATACCTACGAGCAGTACTTC. It translates to CASSLVGGDTYEQYF.

CDR3 DNA: TGTGCCAGCAGTTCTTCCTACGAGCAGTACTTC. Translation gives CASSSSYEQYF. The V and J genes are TRBV2 and TRBJ2-7; D gene unclear. This CDR3 region has 11 residues. Germline V gene data show CDR1 as SNHLY and CDR2 as FYNNEI. Trimming pared 5 bases from V and 1 base from J, leaving 3 bases between. Based on the CDR3 plus reference TRBV2 and TRBJ2-7, the full variable domain is EPEVTQTPSHQVTQMGQEVILRCVPISNHLYFYWYRQILGQKVEFLVSFYNNEISEKSEIFDDQFSVERPDGSNFTLKIRSTKLEDSAMYFCASSSSYEQYFGPGTRLTVT.

The V and J genes are TRBV6-1 and TRBJ2-5; a possible D gene is TRBD1 (5 bases). The last part of the DNA fits TRBJ2-7 better; the J call may be wrong. CDR1 MNHNS and CDR2 SASEGT come from the germline V gene. This CDR3 spans 13 amino acids. CDR3 residues: CASSENRIYEQYF. CDR3 nucleotides: TGTGCCAGCAGTGAGAACAGGATCTACGAGCAGTACTTC.

This chain joins TRBV5-4 and TRBJ1-2; 9 bases fit TRBD1. V lost 4 bases, J lost 4 bases, and 5 bases stayed unmatched. The CDR3 has 14 residues. Per the germline V gene, CDR1 is SGHNT and CDR2 is YYREEE (reference sequence). The CDR3 is CASSQGQGTYGYTF. The DNA for the CDR3 is TGTGCCAGCAGCCAGGGACAGGGAACCTATGGCTACACCTTC.

The count of this clone is one. This sequence joins TRBV5-1 and TRBJ2-2; D not certain. This CDR3 is built from 15 residues. V lost 6 bases, J lost 0 bases, and 12 bases lay in between. Germline loops: CDR1 SGHRS, CDR2 YFSETQ. The CDR3 DNA reads TGCGCCAGCACCCCGAGGCTAGCGAACACCGGGGAGCTGTTTTTT. Its translation: CASTPRLANTGELFF.

This clone was observed once. The CDR3 reads CASSLGTAGQPQHF. CDR3 in DNA: TGCGCCAGCAGCTTGGGGACAGCAGGTCAGCCCCAGCATTTT. This chain connects TRBV5-1 to TRBJ1-5; tentatively, D is TRBD1 (6 bases). Trimming shortened V by 0 bases and J by 6 bases, and 10 bases separated the two germline ends. Germline values: CDR1 SGHRS, CDR2 YFSETQ. This CDR3 comprises 14 residues.

The table lists this clone with a few counts. The chain has TRBV25-1 and TRBJ2-3; 8 positions match TRBD2. Germline CDR1 and CDR2: MGHDK and SYGVNS. The CDR3 runs to 14 residues. V lost 3 bases to trimming and J lost 5 bases; unmatched junction nucleotides: 4. Here the CDR3 reads CASSDVGRGDTQYF. CDR3 nucleotides: TGTGCCAGCAGTGACGTCGGGAGGGGAGATACGCAGTATTTT.

The chain joins TRBV7-9 to TRBJ1-5; D gene unclear. Trimming pared 1 base from V and 6 bases from J, leaving 10 bases between. Germline V gives CDR1 SEHNR, CDR2 FQNEAQ (reference sequence). This CDR3 comprises 14 residues. CDR3: CASSLGGLGQPQHF. CDR3 in DNA: TGTGCCAGCAGCTTAGGCGGGTTGGGTCAGCCCCAGCATTTT.

Notes on this clone: Other DNA sequences within the sample encode an identical CDR3. The CDR3: CASSLGPSGSTYEQYF. Written as DNA, the CDR3 is TGTGCCAGCAGCTTGGGACCTAGCGGGAGCACCTACGAGCAGTACTTC. This chain joins TRBV7-2 and TRBJ2-7, with 10 nucleotides matching TRBD2. Germline loops: CDR1 SGHTA, CDR2 FQGNSA. CDR3 size: 16 residues. Trimming at V came to 3 bases and at J to 2 bases, leaving 7 bases not matched to a gene.

V and J are TRBV10-1 and TRBJ1-1; D uncertain. The CDR3 runs to 13 residues. CDR1 is WNHNN, CDR2 SYGVQD, per germline (reference sequence). With 4 bases removed from V and 7 bases from J, the gap between germline ends came to 13 bases. CDR3: CASSVGSGYEAFF. CDR3 DNA: TGCGCCAGCAGTGTTGGCAGCGGATATGAAGCTTTCTTT.

On this clone itself: The same CDR3 is also encoded by other DNA sequences in this sample. This chain connects TRBV29-1 to TRBJ2-5; TRBD2 is a possible D gene (5 bases). CDR1 SQVTM and CDR2 ANQGSEA come from the germline V gene. The CDR3 covers 11 residues. Trimming took off 3 bases at V and 4 bases at J, with 6 bases between the two ends. CDR3 nucleotides: TGCAGCGTTGATGGAGGAGAGACCCAGTACTTC. Protein product: CSVDGGETQYF.

This clone has just one count. DNA of the CDR3: TGTGCCAGCAGTAGAGTTAGTGAGAATGAGCAGTTCTTC. Residues: CASSRVSENEQFF. This rearrangement joins TRBV27 to TRBJ2-1; D not resolved. Trimming shortened V by 5 bases and J by 7 bases, and 12 bases separated the two germline ends. Germline V gives CDR1 MNHEY, CDR2 SMNVEV (reference sequence). The length of the CDR3 is 13 residues.

The chain uses TRBV4-1 and TRBJ2-1; 11 bases align to TRBD2. This CDR3 region has 14 residues. Trimming took 4 bases from V and 6 from J; bases not matched to a gene: 2. CDR1 MGHRA and CDR2 YSYEKL come from the germline V gene. DNA for the CDR3: TGCGCCAGCAGCCCTAGCGGGGGGCTCAATGAGCAGTTCTTC. Amino acids: CASSPSGGLNEQFF.

On this clone itself: A read error is likely, as this CDR3 ends without the conserved phenylalanine or tryptophan. The DNA is omitted, as the CDR3 cannot be located on it reliably, and the CDR3 follows TCRdb's listing. The rearrangement uses TRBV23-1 and TRBJ1-5; the table's D call of TRBD1 was not tested on the DNA. TRBV23-1 qualifies as an ORF whose function is uncertain. The CDR3 sequence runs 10 residues, both termini included. CDR3 sequence: CASSHQTGVR.

The gene calls are TRBV9 and TRBJ2-3, with 13 nucleotides matching TRBD2. Germline assignment: CDR1 SGDLS and CDR2 YYNGEE. The CDR3 covers 17 residues. V gave up 4 bases and J gave up 1 base; unmatched junction bases: 6. The CDR3 sequence: CASSPTGTSGGTDTQYF. CDR3 sequence (DNA): TGTGCCAGCAGCCCCACCGGGACTAGCGGGGGCACAGATACGCAGTATTTT.

Only a few counts were recorded for this clone. A junction boundary mismatches the germline segment, possibly from a read error. The genes are TRBV6-1 and TRBJ2-4; 10 bases line up with TRBD2. The V gene's germline CDR1 is MNHNS and CDR2 SASEGT. This CDR3 spans 13 amino acids. CDR3 protein: CASSGSGGPRGDF. As DNA, the CDR3 is TGTGCCAGCAGTGGTAGCGGGGGGCCCCGCGGGGACTTC.

The rearrangement links TRBV19 to TRBJ1-1; possible D gene TRBD1, 5 bases. V lost 8 bases, J lost 4 bases, and 17 bases lay in between. The CDR3 totals 14 residues. Germline V gene data show CDR1 as LNHDA and CDR2 as SQIVND (reference sequence). CDR3 protein: CASFLHGGGTEAFF. DNA for the CDR3: TGTGCCAGTTTCCTCCACGGGGGGGGCACTGAAGCTTTCTTT.

J is TRBJ2-5 and V is TRBV5-4; TRBD1 is a possible D gene (6 bases). The germline gives CDR1 SGHNT, CDR2 YYREEE (reference sequence). Trimming pared 2 bases from V and 2 bases from J, leaving 13 bases between. This CDR3 is 15 amino acids long. The CDR3: CASSLGGQRQETQYF. DNA for the CDR3: TGTGCCAGCAGCTTAGGTGGACAGAGACAAGAGACCCAGTACTTC.

This sequence joins TRBV25-1 and TRBJ2-3, with 8 positions matching TRBD2. Trimming cost V 5 bases and J 4 bases; bases outside gene matches: 8. The germline V gene has CDR1 MGHDK and CDR2 SYGVNS. The length of the CDR3 is 15 residues. The CDR3 DNA reads as TGTGCCAGCAGTTCCACGGGAGGGCGCCCAGATACGCAGTATTTT. It is translated as CASSSTGGRPDTQYF.

The gene calls are TRBV19 and TRBJ1-5, with D possibly being TRBD1 (5 bases). CDR3 size: 15 residues. The germline V gene encodes CDR1 LNHDA and CDR2 SQIVND (reference sequence). V dropped 7 bases and J dropped 0 bases, with 13 bases sitting between them. The CDR3 protein is CASIPTEYSNQPQHF. The DNA of the CDR3 is TGTGCCAGTATCCCGACAGAGTATAGCAATCAGCCCCAGCATTTT.

The chain links TRBV7-2 to TRBJ1-5; 7 bases map to TRBD1. Germline CDR1 reads SGHTA; CDR2 reads FQGNSA. The V and J ends lost 8 bases and 4 bases, in that order; junction bases with no gene match: 2. The CDR3 spans 12 residues. CDR3 protein: CASSGGNQPQHF. The CDR3 DNA follows: TGTGCCAGCTCAGGGGGTAATCAGCCCCAGCATTTT.

The rearrangement uses TRBV5-4 and TRBJ2-7, with 10 nucleotides matching TRBD1. The CDR3 runs 14 residues. V trimming: 5 bases; J trimming: 6 bases; junction bases outside the gene matches: 8. Germline V gives CDR1 SGHNT, CDR2 YYREEE (reference sequence). Written as DNA, the CDR3 is TGTGCCAGCAGTCCCGGGACAGGGGATCCCGAGCAGTACTTC. Translation gives CASSPGTGDPEQYF. The entire variable domain, with the rest obtained from reference TRBV5-4 and TRBJ2-7, is as follows: ETGVTQSPTHLIKTRGQQVTLRCSSQSGHNTVSWYQQALGQGPQFIFQYYREEENGRGNFPPRFSGLQFPNYSSELNVNALELDDSALYLCASSPGTGDPEQYFGPGTRLTVT.

The gene calls are TRBV6-5 and TRBJ2-2; TRBD2 is a possible D gene (5 bases). This CDR3 has 15 amino acids. V dropped 6 bases and J dropped 5 bases, with 16 bases sitting between them. Per the germline V gene, CDR1 is MNHEY and CDR2 is SVGAGI. DNA of the CDR3: TGTGCCAGCAGCCCCCGGACCCCGGGGACCGGGGAGCTGTTTTTT. Translation gives CASSPRTPGTGELFF.

This chain links TRBV7-2 with TRBJ2-7, with D maybe TRBD2 (6 bases). Germline CDR1 is SGHTA and CDR2 is FQGNSA. The CDR3 is 15 amino acids. Trimming left V 2 bases short and J 2 bases short, with 13 bases between. This chain's CDR3 is CASSLLGGETYEQYF. CDR3 DNA: TGTGCCAGCAGCTTACTCGGCGGGGAAACCTACGAGCAGTACTTC.

This chain connects TRBV6-5 to TRBJ2-3; 10 positions agree with TRBD2. V lost 4 bases, J lost 11 bases, and 9 bases stayed unmatched. The length of the CDR3 is 14 residues. The V gene's germline CDR1 is MNHEY and CDR2 SVGAGI. The CDR3 region has the DNA TGTGCCAGCAGTTTCCGCACTAGCGGGGACGGGCAGTATTTT. Translated: CASSFRTSGDGQYF.

This chain uses TRBV20-1 with TRBJ1-6; TRBD1 is a possible D gene (5 bases). The V gene's germline CDR1 is DFQATT and CDR2 SNEGSKA (reference sequence). The CDR3 is made up of 10 amino acids. Trimming took off 6 bases at V and 14 bases at J, with 11 bases between the two ends. Written as DNA, the CDR3 is TGCAGTGCGGAAGGGGTGGCCCTCCACTTT. The encoded protein is CSAEGVALHF.

This clone came up a few times. CDR3 DNA sequence: TGTGCCAGCAGATCTAGCGGGGGGCCAACAGATACGCAGTATTTT. This codes for CASRSSGGPTDTQYF. The rearrangement uses TRBV27 and TRBJ2-3; TRBD2 matches at 11 bases. Germline CDR1 MNHEY, CDR2 SMNVEV (reference sequence). The CDR3 spans 15 residues. J lost 3 bases, V lost 6 bases, and 5 bases had no gene match.

The rearrangement uses TRBV2 and TRBJ1-6, with TRBD1 matching over 7 bases. Losses at the gene ends were 7 bases for V and 0 bases for J; bases not matched to a gene: 3. The CDR3 consists of 15 residues. Germline V gene lookup returns CDR1 SNHLY and CDR2 FYNNEI. Written as DNA, the CDR3 is TGTGCCAGCAAGACAGGGAGCTCCTATAATTCACCCCTCCACTTT. It specifies CASKTGSSYNSPLHF.

This clone was found a few times. J is TRBJ2-2 and V is TRBV27, with D maybe TRBD1 (5 bases). Germline CDR1 MNHEY, CDR2 SMNVEV (reference sequence). The CDR3 consists of 15 residues. Between the trimmed V and J ends, which lost 0 bases and 4 bases, there was a span of 9 bases. CDR3 sequence: CASSLSAGPTGELFF. CDR3 nucleotide sequence: TGTGCCAGCAGTTTATCCGCAGGGCCCACCGGGGAGCTGTTTTTT.

The J gene is TRBJ2-7, the V gene TRBV19, with a weak D call TRBD2 (6 bases). CDR3 size: 14 residues. The germline V gene encodes CDR1 LNHDA and CDR2 SQIVND (reference sequence). V gave up 4 bases and J gave up 2 bases, with 12 bases separating them. This chain's CDR3 is CASSTSGTAYEQYF. The CDR3 region has the DNA TGTGCCAGTAGTACGTCCGGGACTGCCTACGAGCAGTACTTC.

This rearrangement joins TRBV25-1 to TRBJ1-1; 8 positions match TRBD1. Germline CDR1 is MGHDK and CDR2 is SYGVNS. The J segment lost 1 base and the V segment lost 2 bases, leaving 12 bases of the junction unmatched. This CDR3 region has 18 residues. CDR3 nucleotide sequence: TGTGCCAGCAGTGAACGAGGACAGGGAAAGAAGCGGAACACTGAAGCTTTCTTT. It codes for CASSERGQGKKRNTEAFF.